Listed below are T cell receptor beta chains from one sample, sequenced in a study of blood T cells in healthy people across ages. Via MiXCR, TCRdb re-called the 5' RACE reads, giving one row per CDR3 protein. This sample has about 540,000 distinct CDR3 sequences, with approximately 25% found just once. The same specimen was also included in a second study, on T cells of mothers and their children.

Sequenced input: blood. The origin of the receptors is a boy under 18 in good health. Both conserved end residues are part of each CDR3. Each record gives: J gene, V gene, CDR3 protein.

J gene: TRBJ2-5; V gene: TRBV25-1; CDR3 protein: CASSPHETQETQYF
J gene: TRBJ2-5; V gene: TRBV6-6; CDR3 protein: CASLPGGGRETQYF
J gene: TRBJ2-5; V gene: TRBV7-9; CDR3 protein: CASTAGLPETQYF
J gene: TRBJ2-7; V gene: TRBV20-1; CDR3 protein: CSARGRLAGYEQYF
J gene: TRBJ2-4; V gene: TRBV3-1; CDR3 protein: CASSQLGTRSLAKNIQYF
J gene: TRBJ2-7; V gene: TRBV20-1; CDR3 protein: CSARDRGTGGYEQYF
J gene: TRBJ2-1; V gene: TRBV9; CDR3 protein: CASSTGESSYNEQFF
J gene: TRBJ1-6; V gene: TRBV5-5; CDR3 protein: CASKTPGQGNSPLHF
J gene: TRBJ2-2; V gene: TRBV11-2; CDR3 protein: CASSWGVGKRNIGELFF
J gene: TRBJ1-2; V gene: TRBV27; CDR3 protein: CASSLGGLTGVGNYGYTF
J gene: TRBJ2-3; V gene: TRBV7-9; CDR3 protein: CASSLSLAGATDTQYF
J gene: TRBJ2-1; V gene: TRBV4-1; CDR3 protein: CASSQVGSGETQHF
J gene: TRBJ1-4; V gene: TRBV29-1; CDR3 protein: CSVEGGGEKLFF
J gene: -; V gene: TRBV7-2; CDR3 protein: CASSLLYRGLNEQYF
J gene: TRBJ1-1; V gene: TRBV9; CDR3 protein: CASSVAVNTEAFF
J gene: TRBJ2-2; V gene: TRBV4-1; CDR3 protein: CASSQDGGQGAFGELFF
J gene: -; V gene: TRBV6-4; CDR3 protein: CASSDSGESGQFF
J gene: TRBJ1-2; V gene: TRBV9; CDR3 protein: CASSEGPTLSGYTF